This TCR beta chain was recovered during a study of cytomegalovirus exposure and HLA in healthy donors. On the study more broadly: The Caucasian-associated ancestry cluster held roughly 81% of some 420 genotyped donors. Findings and limits, study-wide: Cytomegalovirus-associated TCR beta chains were listed, numbering roughly 150. Data from an earlier analysis indicated that most TCR beta V segments were productive either about 90% or about 30% of the time.

On this clone itself: Antigen: not known.

PCR employed 60 Vbeta and 13 Jbeta primers. Data came from immunoSEQ multiplex PCR; TCRdb stores just in-frame clones and leaves some out. Of nearly 65,000 clones in the sample, 73% are singletons; the top ten hold roughly 5.9%. Sequences were obtained from PBMCs. This sequence was found in a man over 45 in good health and CMV-seronegative.

DNA for the CDR3: TGTGCCAGCAGTGAACGGCGGCCCAATCAGCCCCAGCATTTT. Its protein product is CASSERRPNQPQHF. The rearrangement joins TRBV6-1 to TRBJ1-5; D gene uncertain. V was trimmed by 2 bases and J by 3 bases, leaving 8 bases between them. In germline, CDR1 is MNHNS, CDR2 SASEGT. The CDR3 contains 14 residues.